This entry features one TCR beta chain sequence. Its antigen is as yet unknown. These data belong to a study of cytomegalovirus exposure and HLA in healthy donors. Study results and caveats: The investigators catalogued 164 TCR beta chains as cytomegalovirus-associated.

CDR3 length: 15 amino acids. Germline CDR1 SGHNT, CDR2 YYREEE (reference sequence). V lost 4 bases, J lost 1 base, and 8 bases stayed unmatched. Use of 60 Vbeta and 13 Jbeta primers characterized the PCR. Data came from immunoSEQ multiplex PCR; TCRdb stores just in-frame clones and leaves some out. The sample lists about 94,000 clones, under 80% occurring once. Sequencing input: PBMCs. V gene TRBV5-4 combines with J gene TRBJ2-7; TRBD1 matches at 7 bases. The TCR comes from a middle-aged man in good health and CMV-seropositive. The CDR3 nucleotides read TGTGCCAGCAGCCACCCACAGGGGTTTTCCTACGAGCAGTACTTC. Translating gives CASSHPQGFSYEQYF.